These 6 T cell receptor beta chains were sequenced from one sample in a study of blood T cell repertoires in COVID-19. The assay was immunoSEQ multiplex PCR, and TCRdb's table has in-frame clones only and misses some. The data contain some 500,000 clones, about 89% of them singletons. The sequenced sample was peripheral blood. Every receptor here comes from a woman in her forties or fifties with COVID-19, enrolled during active disease.

V is TRBV7-9 and J is TRBJ1-2, with unresolved D. Deletions cut 7 bases from V and 4 bases from J, with 13 bases between. The CDR3 runs to 13 residues. CDR1 and CDR2 from the germline V gene are SEHNR and FQNEAQ (reference sequence). The DNA for the CDR3 is TGTGCCAGCAAACTAGGGCGGGCCTATGGCTACACCTTC. Protein: CASKLGRAYGYTF. The full variable domain, rest sourced from reference TRBV7-9 and TRBJ1-2, is DTGVSQNPRHKITKRGQNVTFRCDPISEHNRLYWYRQTLGQGPEFLTYFQNEAQLEKSRLLSDRFSAERPKGSFSTLEIQRTEQGDSAMYLCASKLGRAYGYTFGSGTRLTVV.

This chain links TRBV2 with TRBJ2-3; 7 bases line up with TRBD2. Germline CDR1 reads SNHLY; CDR2 reads FYNNEI. V dropped 2 bases and J dropped 2; count of bases not matched to a gene: 4. The CDR3 totals 15 residues. CDR3 in DNA: TGTGCCAGCAGTGAATCGGGGGGATACACAGATACGCAGTATTTT. Its protein product is CASSESGGYTDTQYF.

This rearrangement joins TRBV15 to TRBJ2-7, with 7 bases that match TRBD1. Germline CDR1 reads LNHNV; CDR2 reads YYDKDF (reference sequence). The CDR3 has 14 residues. The J segment lost 3 bases and the V segment lost 8 bases, leaving 10 bases of the junction unmatched. CDR3 protein: CATGTSGQYYEQYF. The CDR3 region has the DNA TGTGCCACCGGAACTTCGGGACAGTACTACGAGCAGTACTTC.

The V and J genes are TRBV28 and TRBJ2-7; 8 nucleotides agree with TRBD2. After removal of 5 bases from V and 3 bases from J, the junction contained 6 bases not matched to a gene. The CDR3 runs to 14 residues. Germline V CDR1 and CDR2: MDHEN, SYDVKM. The CDR3 coding sequence is TGTGCCAGCAGTGGGAGCGGGGGCTACTACGAGCAGTACTTC. Its protein product is CASSGSGGYYEQYF.

V and J are TRBV5-1 and TRBJ1-2, with TRBD1 matching over 10 bases. The ends lost 7 bases at V and 3 bases at J; junction bases unmatched: 0. The V gene's germline CDR1 is SGHRS and CDR2 YFSETQ. The CDR3 length is 12 residues. The CDR3 loop is CASGQGDYGYTF. The CDR3 DNA sequence: TGCGCCAGCGGACAGGGGGACTATGGCTACACCTTC.

The gene calls are TRBV5-1 and TRBJ1-1; D remains unclear. Trimming shortened V by 3 bases and J by 6 bases, and 18 bases separated the two germline ends. The CDR3 extends over 15 amino acids. Germline V gene data show CDR1 as SGHRS and CDR2 as YFSETQ. The CDR3 region is CASSWSRAGSAEAFF. CDR3 nucleotides: TGCGCCAGCAGCTGGTCCCGGGCGGGCTCAGCTGAAGCTTTCTTT.